The 11 T cell receptor beta chains reported below all come from one sample, sequenced in a study of OX40 agonist ivuxolimab in advanced cancers. Profiled with immunoSEQ multiplex PCR; TCRdb holds only in-frame clones, not every one. The sample shows 50,000 to 65,000 clones, roughly four fifths of them seen only once. Here the sequenced sample was CD4+ or CD8+ T cells sorted from blood, taken in a trial of the OX40 agonist ivuxolimab. Receptor source: an adult with an advanced solid tumor such as melanoma, head and neck, liver or kidney cancer.

This chain connects TRBV27 to TRBJ1-4; D ambiguous. This CDR3 contains 14 residues. The germline CDR1 and CDR2 sequences are MNHEY and SMNVEV (reference sequence). The V end lost 3 bases, the J end lost 7 bases, and 12 bases lay between the germline ends. CDR3 region: CASSFGPVGEKLFF. The CDR3, as DNA: TGTGCCAGCAGTTTTGGACCAGTGGGTGAAAAACTGTTTTTT.

This clone has just one count. The rearrangement links TRBV14 to TRBJ2-5; D is ambiguous. The CDR3 has 10 amino acids. Per the germline V gene, CDR1 is SGHDN and CDR2 is FVKESK. V was shortened by 3 bases and J by 9 bases, with 5 bases between the two germline ends. The CDR3 DNA sequence: TGTGCCAGCAGCCAGGAGTCCCAGTACTTC. It specifies CASSQESQYF.

The CDR3 region has the DNA TGCAGTGCTGCGGATGGCTACACCTTC. This codes for CSAADGYTF. This chain connects TRBV20-1 to TRBJ1-2; D unclear. CDR1 is DFQATT and CDR2 is SNEGSKA in the germline V gene (reference sequence). Trimming left V 5 bases short and J 6 bases short, with 4 bases between. The length of the CDR3 is 9 residues.

CDR3 amino acids: CASSPSRETEQYF. The DNA for the CDR3 is TGTGCCAGTAGTCCAAGTCGCGAGACCGAGCAGTACTTC. This chain joins TRBV19 and TRBJ2-7; D call uncertain. V was pared by 5 bases and J by 6 bases, with 14 bases between. From germline, CDR1 is LNHDA and CDR2 SQIVND (reference sequence). The CDR3 length is 13 residues.

V is TRBV7-9 and J is TRBJ2-1; TRBD2 is a possible D gene (6 bases). The V end was cut by 4 bases, the J end by 1 base, with 14 bases between. This CDR3 is 16 amino acids long. The germline V gene has CDR1 SEHNR and CDR2 FQNEAQ (reference sequence). The CDR3 nucleotides read TGTGCCAGCAGCTACAACTTCGGGACTTCCTACAATGAGCAGTTCTTC. Its protein product is CASSYNFGTSYNEQFF.

The genes are TRBV7-8 and TRBJ2-6; a possible D gene is TRBD1 (7 bases). V lost 7 bases to trimming and J lost 0 bases, with 19 bases between them. The germline gives CDR1 SGHVS, CDR2 FQNEAQ. The CDR3 has 18 residues. In DNA, the CDR3 is TGTGCCAGCAAAGACGGCGGGACAGACGTCTCTGGGGCCAACGTCCTGACTTTC. It yields the protein CASKDGGTDVSGANVLTF.

This chain uses TRBV5-6 with TRBJ2-5; a possible D gene is TRBD2 (5 bases). V dropped 1 base and J dropped 4 bases, with 14 bases sitting between them. The CDR3 covers 15 residues. Germline V gene data show CDR1 as SGHDT and CDR2 as YYEEEE. The CDR3 loop reads CASSLNPGVRETQYF. The CDR3 nucleotides read TGTGCCAGCAGCTTGAACCCCGGGGTCCGAGAGACCCAGTACTTC. The whole variable domain, remainder taken from reference TRBV5-6 and TRBJ2-5, is DAGVTQSPTHLIKTRGQQVTLRCSPKSGHDTVSWYQQALGQGPQFIFQYYEEEERQRGNFPDRFSGHQFPNYSSELNVNALLLGDSALYLCASSLNPGVRETQYFGPGTRLLVL.

Details on this clone: One junction end disagrees with the germline gene, perhaps due to a read error. The chain has TRBV29-1 and TRBJ2-1, with 9 bases aligning to TRBD2. The CDR3 is made up of 13 amino acids. CDR1 and CDR2 from the germline V gene are SQVTM and ANQGSEA. The CDR3 region is CSVEEASGVLQIF. The CDR3 coding sequence is TGCAGCGTTGAAGAAGCTAGCGGGGTCCTTCAGATCTTC.

The chain employs TRBV7-2 and TRBJ2-7; tentatively, D is TRBD2 (6 bases). Trimming pared 1 base from V and 1 base from J, leaving 8 bases between. Germline loops: CDR1 SGHTA, CDR2 FQGNSA. The CDR3 runs 14 residues. CDR3 sequence: CASSLGRGSYEQYF. Here the CDR3 DNA reads TGTGCCAGCAGCTTAGGGCGGGGTTCCTACGAGCAGTACTTC.

The genes are TRBV7-3 and TRBJ2-1; perhaps TRBD2 as D (5 bases). With 5 bases removed from V and 9 bases from J, the gap between germline ends came to 11 bases. CDR3 length: 12 residues. Germline-derived CDR1 and CDR2 are SGHTA and FQGTGA. CDR3 residues: CASSLGEGEQFF. CDR3 bases: TGTGCCAGCAGCCTCGGGGAAGGTGAGCAGTTCTTC.

The V gene is TRBV15, the J gene TRBJ2-2; TRBD1 is a possible D gene (6 bases). The CDR3 runs 15 residues. Germline CDR1 and CDR2: LNHNV and YYDKDF (reference sequence). V was shortened by 5 bases and J by 7 bases, with 17 bases between the two germline ends. CDR3: CATSVSKQGIGELFF. CDR3 nucleotides: TGTGCCACCAGCGTCAGCAAGCAGGGGATCGGGGAGCTGTTTTTT.